Listed below are T cell receptor beta chains from one sample, sequenced in a study of blood T cell repertoires in COVID-19. Data came from immunoSEQ multiplex PCR; TCRdb stores just in-frame clones and leaves some out. The table includes 200,000 to 250,000 clones, 80% to 90% detected once. Material for sequencing was PBMCs or T cells enriched from blood (not recorded which). These receptors came from a woman in her fifties or sixties who had been exposed to COVID-19. CDR3s include the opening cysteine and the closing phenylalanine or tryptophan. Each record gives: J gene, D gene, V gene, clone size, CDR3 protein, CDR3 DNA. A D gene is named only where the DNA matches it firmly. Some rows mark clone size as missing; the rest say once, few, many or name a class of expanded clone.

TRBJ2-5,NA,TRBV7-8,NA,CASSPSWQETQYF,TGTGCCAGCAGCCCAAGCTGGCAAGAGACCCAGTACTTC
TRBJ2-2,TRBD1,TRBV7-2,once,CASSLGFQGAAGELFF,TGTGCCAGCAGCTTAGGATTTCAGGGGGCGGCTGGGGAGCTGTTTTTT
TRBJ1-1,NA,TRBV7-2,NA,CASSWRRTVNTEAFF,TGTGCCAGCAGCTGGAGACGGACAGTTAACACTGAAGCTTTCTTT
TRBJ2-3,NA,TRBV6-4,NA,CASSDSEGTDTQYF,TGTGCCAGCAGTGACTCGGAGGGGACAGATACGCAGTATTTT
TRBJ1-5,NA,TRBV6-1,NA,CASSEGGYSNQPQHF,TGTGCCAGCAGTGAAGGGGGCTATAGCAATCAGCCCCAGCATTTT
TRBJ2-2,NA,TRBV21-1,NA,CASSSNPGQGEGELFF,TGTGCCAGCAGCAGCAACCCCGGACAGGGTGAGGGGGAGCTGTTTTTT
TRBJ1-4,NA,TRBV24-1,many,CATSDGTPTNEKLFF,TGTGCCACCAGTGATGGGACACCCACTAATGAAAAACTGTTTTTT
TRBJ1-2,NA,TRBV5-1,NA,CASSLEGWGEGGGYTF,TGCGCCAGCAGCTTGGAAGGTTGGGGGGAAGGAGGTGGCTACACCTTC
TRBJ2-5,TRBD2,TRBV4-1,NA,CASSLRTSGGYQETQYF,TGCGCCAGCAGCCTTCGGACTAGCGGGGGGTACCAAGAGACCCAGTACTTC
TRBJ2-7,TRBD1,TRBV3-1/TRBV3-2,few,CASSLGQALGEQYF,TGTGCCAGCAGCTTGGGACAGGCCCTAGGCGAGCAGTACTTC
TRBJ2-5,NA,TRBV6-5,NA,CASSTPGIWETQYF,TGTGCCAGCAGTACCCCGGGGATTTGGGAGACCCAGTACTTC
TRBJ2-1,NA,TRBV19,NA,CASSYLGGNEQFF,TGTGCCAGTAGTTATTTGGGGGGCAATGAGCAGTTCTTC
TRBJ2-1,TRBD2,TRBV4-1,NA,CASSPSGGAEDEQFF,TGCGCCAGCAGCCCATCGGGAGGGGCGGAGGATGAGCAGTTCTTC
TRBJ2-7,NA,TRBV6-2/TRBV6-3,NA,CASSYSPQAIIYEQYF,TGTGCCAGCAGTTACTCTCCACAGGCCATAATCTACGAGCAGTACTTC
TRBJ1-4,NA,TRBV6-2/TRBV6-3,NA,CASSSPWANEKLFF,TGTGCCAGCAGTTCACCATGGGCGAATGAAAAACTGTTTTTT
TRBJ2-1,TRBD2,TRBV28,NA,CASSPAAGGPDEQFF,TGTGCCAGCAGTCCAGCCGCGGGGGGGCCTGATGAGCAGTTCTTC
TRBJ1-2,NA,TRBV7-9,NA,CASSSLEPNLYGYTF,TGTGCCAGCAGCTCGCTAGAGCCCAACCTATATGGCTACACCTTC
TRBJ2-7,TRBD1,TRBV10-3,once,CAIGTGFHEQYF,TGTGCCATCGGGACAGGGTTCCACGAGCAGTACTTC
TRBJ1-4,NA,TRBV5-4,NA,CASSLRGFRRGNEKLFF,TGTGCCAGCAGCTTGAGAGGCTTTAGGCGTGGGAATGAAAAACTGTTTTTT
TRBJ1-1,NA,TRBV28,once,CASSPPRVDRAFF,TGTGCCAGCAGTCCCCCTCGGGTCGACCGGGCTTTCTTT
TRBJ2-3,NA,TRBV9,NA,CASSVAFRTNTDTQYF,TGTGCCAGCAGCGTGGCCTTTAGGACTAACACAGATACGCAGTATTTT
TRBJ2-5,NA,TRBV6-2/TRBV6-3,NA,CASSYSPSPKETQYF,TGTGCCAGCAGTTACTCCCCTAGCCCAAAAGAGACCCAGTACTTC
TRBJ2-5,NA,TRBV5-1,NA,CASSSFAFGETQYF,TGCGCCAGCAGCTCCTTCGCGTTCGGAGAGACCCAGTACTTC
TRBJ1-6,NA,TRBV3-1/TRBV3-2,many,CASSPRVGNSPLHF,TGTGCCAGCAGCCCCAGGGTAGGGAATTCACCCCTCCACTTT
TRBJ1-4,TRBD1,TRBV6-6,NA,CASALGQELSNEKLFF,TGTGCCAGCGCCCTGGGACAGGAACTAAGTAATGAAAAACTGTTTTTT
TRBJ1-3,NA,TRBV5-1,few,CASSLVPGTSSGNTIYF,TGCGCCAGCAGCTTGGTTCCGGGGACTAGCTCTGGAAACACCATATATTTT
TRBJ2-1,NA,TRBV24-1,NA,CATMGPPYNEQFF,TGTGCCACCATGGGCCCTCCCTACAATGAGCAGTTCTTC
TRBJ1-2,NA,TRBV3-1/TRBV3-2,NA,CASSQTLVAGYTF,TGTGCCAGCAGCCAAACCCTTGTAGCTGGCTACACCTTC
TRBJ1-2,TRBD1,TRBV28,once,CASSTPGQGALYGYTF,TGTGCCAGCAGTACCCCGGGACAGGGCGCGCTCTATGGCTACACCTTC
TRBJ2-2,TRBD2,TRBV19,NA,CASRGLAAYTGELFF,TGTGCCAGTAGGGGACTAGCGGCTTACACCGGGGAGCTGTTTTTT
TRBJ2-3,TRBD2,TRBV5-1,NA,CASSLLAASTDTQYF,TGCGCCAGCAGCTTACTAGCGGCCAGCACAGATACGCAGTATTTT
TRBJ2-2,NA,TRBV6-5,NA,CASRTSGNTGELFF,TGTGCCAGCAGAACTAGTGGGAACACCGGGGAGCTGTTTTTT
TRBJ1-2,NA,TRBV19,NA,CASSISLLYGYTF,TGTGCCAGTAGTATCTCCCTCCTCTATGGCTACACCTTC
TRBJ1-1,NA,TRBV11-2,NA,CASSLTGLNTEAFF,TGTGCCAGCAGCCTCACAGGTCTGAACACTGAAGCTTTCTTT
TRBJ1-3,NA,TRBV15,NA,CATSRDLRQGGNTIYF,TGTGCCACCAGCAGAGATCTACGGCAGGGAGGAAACACCATATATTTT
TRBJ1-1,TRBD1,TRBV10-2,NA,CASSSTGVTEAFF,TGCGCCAGCAGTAGTACAGGGGTGACTGAAGCTTTCTTT
TRBJ1-1,NA,TRBV19,NA,CASVSGVDSSTEAFF,TGTGCCAGTGTCAGTGGTGTGGACAGTAGCACTGAAGCTTTCTTT